This T cell receptor beta chain emerged from a study of cytomegalovirus exposure and HLA in healthy donors. Study outcomes and limitations: Links to common viral pathogens appeared, in a later analysis, for several of the most significant clusters.

Germline V lookup: CDR1 SGHRS, CDR2 YFSETQ. The CDR3 consists of 16 residues. Losses at the gene ends were 3 bases for V and 0 bases for J; bases not matched to a gene: 4. A word on this clone: Its antigen is currently unknown.

PCR primers comprised 60 Vbeta and 13 Jbeta primers. Authors' processing steps: About 10 million shared chains were among about 80 million unique TCR beta chains counted in a later analysis. Measured with immunoSEQ multiplex PCR; TCRdb has only the in-frame clones, and not every one. Clone size and the V and J calls come from that table; the DNA yielded D and trimming. This sample has 90,000 to 120,000 clones, with around 76% found just once. Sequenced sample: PBMCs. This chain connects TRBV5-1 to TRBJ1-4; TRBD1 matches at 8 bases. The source is a man younger than 45 in good health and CMV-seropositive. The CDR3 DNA reads as TGCGCCAGCAGCTCGGGACAGGACACAACTAATGAAAAACTGTTTTTT. This encodes CASSSGQDTTNEKLFF.